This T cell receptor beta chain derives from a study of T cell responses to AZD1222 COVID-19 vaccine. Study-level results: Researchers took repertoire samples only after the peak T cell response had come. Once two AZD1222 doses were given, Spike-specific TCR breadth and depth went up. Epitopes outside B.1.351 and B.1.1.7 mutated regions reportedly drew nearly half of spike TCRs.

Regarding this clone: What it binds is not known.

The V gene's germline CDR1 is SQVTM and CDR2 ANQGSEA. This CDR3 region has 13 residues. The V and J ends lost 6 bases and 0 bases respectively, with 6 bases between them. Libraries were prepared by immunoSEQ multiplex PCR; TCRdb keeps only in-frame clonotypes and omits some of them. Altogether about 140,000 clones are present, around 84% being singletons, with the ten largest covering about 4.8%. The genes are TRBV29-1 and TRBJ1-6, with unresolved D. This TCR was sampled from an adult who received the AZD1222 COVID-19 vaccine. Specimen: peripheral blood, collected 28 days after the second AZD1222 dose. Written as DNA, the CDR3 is TGCAGCGTCAGGAGCTCCTATAATTCACCCCTCCACTTT. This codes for CSVRSSYNSPLHF.